Listed below are T cell receptor beta chains from one sample, sequenced in a study of cytomegalovirus exposure and HLA in healthy donors. The method was immunoSEQ multiplex PCR; TCRdb's version includes in-frame clones alone and lacks a portion of them. This sample yields roughly 120,000 clones, of which around 76% are seen a single time; about 13% belongs to the top ten. Sequencing input: PBMCs. These receptor sequences come from a woman aged 55-69 years in good health and CMV-seropositive. Both conserved end residues are part of each CDR3. The D gene is left open where the match is weak. A clone size is listed for some rows: how often the clone was seen (once, few, many), or a class if it is expanded.

>NA|TRBJ1-6|NA|TRBV7-2
CASSLDRRDNSPLHF
TGTGCCAGCAGCTTAGATCGACGGGATAATTCACCCCTCCACTTT
>NA|TRBJ1-3|NA|TRBV7-2
CASSAPTGTGNTIYF
TGTGCCAGCAGCGCCCCAACAGGGACTGGAAACACCATATATTTT
>TRBD2|TRBJ2-1|many|TRBV7-3
CASSLEGTSGRNEQFF
TGTGCCAGCAGCTTAGAGGGGACTAGCGGGAGGAATGAGCAGTTCTTC
>TRBD1|TRBJ1-2|few|TRBV9
CASSVQQGRNYGYTF
TGTGCCAGCAGCGTACAACAGGGGAGGAACTATGGCTACACCTTC
>NA|TRBJ2-7|NA|TRBV27
CASRRAGVNYEQYF
TGTGCCAGCAGACGTGCAGGGGTGAATTACGAGCAGTACTTC
>TRBD1|TRBJ2-1|NA|TRBV6-5
CASSYSSPGGKNEQFF
TGTGCCAGCAGTTACTCGAGCCCAGGGGGCAAAAATGAGCAGTTCTTC
>NA|TRBJ1-4|once|TRBV5-1
CASSLGSTQGEKLFF
TGCGCCAGCAGCTTGGGATCCACCCAGGGTGAAAAACTGTTTTTT
>TRBD2|TRBJ2-1|once|TRBV2
CASGGGVAYNEQFF
TGTGCCAGCGGGGGGGGAGTAGCCTACAATGAGCAGTTCTTC
>NA|TRBJ1-2|NA|TRBV2
CASSGGRLSGYTF
TGTGCCAGCAGCGGGGGGCGGCTCTCTGGCTACACCTTC
>TRBD2|TRBJ2-3|NA|TRBV6-6
CASSGTTSGTDTQYF
TGTGCCAGCAGCGGGACGACTAGCGGGACGGATACGCAGTATTTT
>TRBD1|TRBJ1-3|NA|TRBV28
CASSSHTGTGGLSGNTIYF
TGTGCCAGCAGCAGTCATACCGGGACAGGGGGACTCTCTGGAAACACCATATATTTT
>TRBD2|TRBJ2-1|few|TRBV7-9
CASSDGASGSNEQFF
TGTGCCAGCAGCGACGGTGCTAGCGGGAGCAATGAGCAGTTCTTC
>NA|TRBJ1-6|NA|TRBV2
CASSREGNSPLHF
TGTGCCAGCAGTCGGGAGGGTAATTCACCCCTCCACTTT
>TRBD1|TRBJ1-5|NA|TRBV7-9
CASSIGSRTGVNQPQHF
TGTGCCAGCAGCATCGGTTCCCGGACAGGCGTTAATCAGCCCCAGCATTTT
>NA|TRBJ2-7|NA|TRBV12-2
CASRDGLAGTYEQYF
TGTGCAAGTCGCGACGGACTAGCAGGAACCTACGAGCAGTACTTC
>TRBD2|TRBJ2-1|few|TRBV4-1
CASSQARLAGGDNEQFF
TGCGCCAGCAGCCAAGCCAGACTAGCGGGGGGGGACAATGAGCAGTTCTTC
>NA|TRBJ2-5|NA|TRBV7-2
CASSPATGGETQYF
TGTGCCAGCAGCCCCGCGACGGGCGGGGAGACCCAGTACTTC
>NA|TRBJ1-3|few|TRBV6-5
CASSRVGAGNTIYF
TGTGCCAGCAGCCGGGTGGGTGCGGGAAACACCATATATTTT
>NA|TRBJ2-7|NA|TRBV18
CASSPPGDPYEQYF
TGTGCCAGCTCACCTCCGGGGGACCCCTACGAGCAGTACTTC
>TRBD1|TRBJ2-4|NA|TRBV28
CASSYLRAGTGIKNIQYF
TGTGCCAGCAGTTACCTCCGGGCCGGGACAGGGATTAAAAACATTCAGTACTTC
>NA|TRBJ1-5|NA|TRBV10-3
CAISEKVLGQPQHF
TGTGCCATCAGTGAGAAGGTACTAGGTCAGCCCCAGCATTTT
>NA|TRBJ2-3|NA|TRBV27
CASSPQGNTQYF
TGTGCCAGCAGTCCCCAGGGTAATACGCAGTATTTT
>NA|TRBJ1-3|NA|TRBV5-8
CASSRKGVGPGNTIYF
TGTGCCAGCAGCAGGAAGGGGGTTGGGCCTGGAAACACCATATATTTT
>NA|TRBJ1-2|NA|TRBV19
CASRQGNYGYTF
TGTGCCAGTAGACAGGGTAATTATGGCTACACCTTC
>TRBD1|TRBJ1-2|once|TRBV9
CASSVGRDRDGYTF
TGTGCCAGCAGCGTAGGGCGGGACAGGGATGGCTACACCTTC
>TRBD2|TRBJ2-1|NA|TRBV9
CASSVTSGAYNEQFF
TGTGCCAGCAGCGTCACTAGCGGAGCCTACAATGAGCAGTTCTTC
>NA|TRBJ2-1|once|TRBV6-5
CASSYPAANEQFF
TGTGCCAGCAGTTACCCCGCGGCCAATGAGCAGTTCTTC
>NA|TRBJ2-5|NA|TRBV6-5
CASRRGYETQYF
TGTGCCAGCAGACGAGGGTACGAGACCCAGTACTTC
>NA|TRBJ1-1|NA|TRBV5-1
CASSLESGDTEAFF
TGCGCCAGCAGCTTGGAGAGCGGGGACACTGAAGCTTTCTTT
>NA|TRBJ2-7|once|TRBV7-2
CASSLVFGGGQSYEQYF
TGTGCCAGCAGCTTAGTGTTCGGGGGTGGGCAGTCCTACGAGCAGTACTTC
>TRBD1|TRBJ2-7|few|TRBV27
CASSLLGQGNEQYF
TGTGCCAGCAGTTTATTGGGACAGGGGAACGAGCAGTACTTC
>TRBD2|TRBJ2-1|few|TRBV7-2
CASSITSGAYNEQFF
TGTGCCAGCAGCATTACTAGCGGGGCCTACAATGAGCAGTTCTTC
>TRBD1|TRBJ2-7|few|TRBV5-1
CASSLGQGKNRQYF
TGCGCCAGCAGCTTGGGACAGGGGAAAAATCGTCAGTACTTC
>TRBD1|TRBJ2-1|NA|TRBV5-6
CASGDRDREYEQFF
TGTGCCAGCGGCGACCGGGACAGGGAATATGAGCAGTTCTTC
>NA|TRBJ2-2|NA|TRBV30
CAWKLQLTGELFF
TGTGCCTGGAAATTACAGTTAACCGGGGAGCTGTTTTTT
>NA|TRBJ1-5|NA|TRBV4-2
CASSQRRGLGGQPQHF
TGTGCCAGCAGCCAACGACGAGGACTCGGGGGTCAGCCCCAGCATTTT
>TRBD2|TRBJ2-5|few|TRBV5-1
CASSWPSGTQETQYF
TGCGCCAGCAGCTGGCCGAGCGGGACCCAAGAGACCCAGTACTTC
>NA|TRBJ2-5|NA|TRBV5-1
CASSWTPTGVQETQYF
TGCGCCAGCAGCTGGACCCCGACAGGAGTCCAAGAGACCCAGTACTTC
>NA|TRBJ2-1|NA|TRBV4-1
CASSQALRGGNEQFF
TGCGCCAGCAGCCAAGCTCTCAGGGGCGGTAATGAGCAGTTCTTC
>TRBD2|TRBJ2-3|NA|TRBV5-1
CASSLEASGSPSQYF
TGCGCCAGCAGCTTGGAGGCTAGCGGGAGTCCCTCCCAGTATTTT
>TRBD2|TRBJ2-1|NA|TRBV5-6
CASSPGGGRPQFF
TGTGCCAGCAGCCCCGGGGGGGGGCGCCCGCAGTTCTTC
>TRBD2|TRBJ2-3|NA|TRBV7-8
CAVGAGGADTQYF
TGTGCCGTGGGAGCGGGAGGTGCAGATACGCAGTATTTT
>NA|TRBJ1-5|NA|TRBV28
CASGPTVATSWPQHF
TGTGCCAGCGGCCCCACCGTTGCGACATCTTGGCCCCAGCATTTT
>TRBD1|TRBJ1-4|few|TRBV25-1
CASREGTGLLGKLFF
TGTGCCAGCAGGGAGGGGACAGGCCTGCTTGGAAAACTGTTTTTT
>NA|TRBJ1-5|NA|TRBV6-1
CASILTEGDQPQHF
TGTGCCAGCATTTTGACAGAAGGTGATCAGCCCCAGCATTTT
>NA|TRBJ1-1|few|TRBV25-1
CASSEKLGTPNTEAFF
TGTGCCAGCAGTGAAAAGTTGGGGACACCTAACACTGAAGCTTTCTTT
>TRBD2|TRBJ2-1|few|TRBV6-6
CASRGGGAYNEQFF
TGTGCCAGCAGAGGCGGGGGGGCGTACAATGAGCAGTTCTTC
>TRBD1|TRBJ1-2|NA|TRBV19
CASTPTGSSYGYTF
TGTGCCAGTACCCCGACAGGGTCTAGCTATGGCTACACCTTC
>NA|TRBJ1-1|NA|TRBV7-3
CASSLSRNTEAFF
TGTGCCAGCAGCTTATCCAGGAACACTGAAGCTTTCTTT
>TRBD1|TRBJ2-2|NA|TRBV18
CASSPPTGGNTGELFF
TGTGCCAGCTCACCACCGACAGGGGGGAACACCGGGGAGCTGTTTTTT
>TRBD1|TRBJ1-1|NA|TRBV7-8
CASSVRDRAPNTEAFF
TGTGCCAGCAGCGTCCGGGACAGGGCACCGAACACTGAAGCTTTCTTT
>TRBD1|TRBJ2-6|once|TRBV18
CASSRDSAPSGANVLTF
TGTGCCAGCTCACGGGACAGTGCCCCCTCTGGGGCCAACGTCCTGACTTTC
>TRBD1|TRBJ2-1|NA|TRBV18
CASSPQRTGSDEQFF
TGTGCCAGCTCACCACAAAGGACAGGGTCGGATGAGCAGTTCTTC
>NA|TRBJ1-3|few|TRBV4-1
CASSLGHGNTIYF
TGCGCCAGCAGCTTGGGACACGGAAACACCATATATTTT
>NA|TRBJ2-3|few|TRBV2
CASSDRGAYTDTQYF
TGTGCCAGCAGTGACCGCGGGGCCTACACAGATACGCAGTATTTT
>TRBD1|TRBJ1-1|NA|TRBV19
CASSAHRGQNTEAFF
TGTGCCAGTAGTGCTCACAGGGGGCAGAACACTGAAGCTTTCTTT
>TRBD1|TRBJ2-7|NA|TRBV7-2
CASSLPRDRESYEQYF
TGTGCCAGCAGCTTACCTAGGGACAGGGAATCCTACGAGCAGTACTTC